The T cell receptor beta chain described here comes from a study of cytomegalovirus exposure and HLA in healthy donors. Broader study findings: TCR sequences were mostly rare, though some public TCRs occurred in many donors. Per published reports, the classifier diagnosed cytomegalovirus status with high specificity and sensitivity.

Details on this clone: Antigen: not known.

This CDR3 spans 14 amino acids. The ends were cut back, 5 bases at V and 4 bases at J, with 14 bases in the middle. Germline loops: CDR1 SGHTA, CDR2 FQGNSA. Some clones are missing from TCRdb's copy, which holds only in-frame ones; the method was immunoSEQ multiplex PCR. This sample yields some 160,000 clones, of which roughly 92% are seen a single time; about 0.7% belongs to the top ten. The chain employs TRBV7-2 and TRBJ1-1; D might be TRBD1 (5 bases). The sequencing sample was made of PBMCs. This receptor was identified in a man aged 18 to 29 in good health and CMV-seronegative. CDR3 region: CASSLRQGPTEAFF. For the CDR3, the DNA is TGTGCCAGCAGCCTGCGGCAGGGTCCCACTGAAGCTTTCTTT.